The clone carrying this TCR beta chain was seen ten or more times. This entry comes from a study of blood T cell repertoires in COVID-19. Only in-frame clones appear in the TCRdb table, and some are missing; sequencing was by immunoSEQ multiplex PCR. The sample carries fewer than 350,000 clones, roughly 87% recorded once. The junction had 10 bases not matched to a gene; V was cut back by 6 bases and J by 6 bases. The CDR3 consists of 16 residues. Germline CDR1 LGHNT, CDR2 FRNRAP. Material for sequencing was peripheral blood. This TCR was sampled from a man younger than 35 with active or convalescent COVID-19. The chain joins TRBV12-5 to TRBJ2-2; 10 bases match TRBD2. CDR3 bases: TGTGCTAGTGGGAGCCGGACTAGCGGTCTGGCCGGGGAGCTGTTTTTT. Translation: CASGSRTSGLAGELFF.